One and the same sample provided the 6 T cell receptor beta chains below, sequenced in a study of T-cell reconstitution after alpha-beta-depleted transplantation in children. A TCRbeta library incorporating unique molecular identifiers was prepared. TCRdb re-called the PCR reads through MiXCR, storing one row per CDR3 protein. The table includes around 380,000 distinct CDR3 sequences, around 9.9% detected once. The source was PBMCs from the stem cell graft donor, collected from the stem cell graft. The receptors were gathered from a human donor who donated a stem cell graft to a child with acute myeloid leukemia.

The chain links TRBV18 to TRBJ1-1, with D perhaps matching TRBD1 (5 bases). The germline CDR1 and CDR2 sequences are KGHSH and LQKENI. V was shortened by 3 bases and J by 11 bases, with 16 bases between the two germline ends. The CDR3 is 13 residues long. The CDR3 sequence: CASSPPGTRNAFF. The CDR3 region has the DNA TGTGCCAGCTCACCGCCAGGGACCCGTAACGCTTTCTTT. Drawing the rest from reference TRBV18 and TRBJ1-1, the complete variable domain is NAGVMQNPRHLVRRRGQEARLRCSPMKGHSHVYWYRQLPEEGLKFMVYLQKENIIDESGMPKERFSAEFPKEGPSILRIQQVVRGDSAAYFCASSPPGTRNAFFGQGTRLTVV.

This clonotype has only a few counts. The rearrangement uses TRBV20-1 and TRBJ1-2; D is unclear. The CDR3 runs 15 residues. The germline V gene has CDR1 DFQATT and CDR2 SNEGSKA (reference sequence). The ends were cut back, 1 base at V and 0 bases at J, with 12 bases in the middle. CDR3 bases: TGCAGTGCTAGAGTGAGGGCCCTAGCTAACTATGGCTACACCTTC. This encodes CSARVRALANYGYTF.

This clonotype has just a few counts. The chain recombines TRBV10-3 with TRBJ2-7; weak D call: TRBD2 (8 bases). The CDR3 loop spans 20 amino acids. CDR1 and CDR2 (germline): ENHRY, SYGVKD. V was pared by 3 bases and J by 0 bases, with 27 bases between. The CDR3 spells CAISELGLAVAKGASYEQYF. In nucleotides, the CDR3 is TGTGCCATCAGTGAACTAGGACTAGCTGTAGCGAAGGGGGCCTCCTACGAGCAGTACTTC.

The V call is TRBV2, the J call TRBJ2-5; no clear D. CDR3 length equals 14 residues. Looked up from germline, CDR1 is SNHLY and CDR2 is FYNNEI. The V end lost 6 bases, the J end lost 5 bases, and 16 bases lay between the germline ends. The CDR3 sequence is CASSPPRSPETQYF. The CDR3 DNA follows: TGTGCCAGCAGCCCCCCGCGGAGCCCGGAGACCCAGTACTTC.

The rearrangement joins TRBV20-1 to TRBJ2-1, with 8 nucleotides matching TRBD2. Germline CDR1 and CDR2: DFQATT and SNEGSKA (reference sequence). V lost 0 bases to trimming and J lost 5 bases; unmatched junction nucleotides: 6. The CDR3 is 15 residues long. The CDR3 here is CSAREPGLVHNEQFF. The CDR3, as DNA: TGCAGTGCTAGAGAACCGGGACTAGTGCACAATGAGCAGTTCTTC.

The chain uses TRBV7-2 and TRBJ1-2, with D perhaps TRBD1 (5 bases). The CDR3 is 15 residues long. Per germline, CDR1 SGHTA and CDR2 FQGNSA. V was trimmed by 1 base and J by 4 bases, leaving 13 bases between them. CDR3 residues: CASSLDQGRLYGYTF. The DNA of the CDR3 is TGTGCCAGCAGCTTAGACCAGGGCCGCCTCTATGGCTACACCTTC.